These 12 T cell receptor beta chains were sequenced from one sample in a study of cytomegalovirus exposure and HLA in healthy donors. With 60 Vbeta and 13 Jbeta primers, the PCR was carried out. Some clones are missing from TCRdb's copy, which holds only in-frame ones; the method was immunoSEQ multiplex PCR. The table has hundreds of thousands of clones, 76% seen once. Sample: PBMCs. The receptors derive from a man in his late teens or twenties in good health and CMV-seronegative.

The chain carries TRBV2 and TRBJ2-7, with D possibly being TRBD2 (5 bases). Germline V CDR1 and CDR2: SNHLY, FYNNEI. The CDR3 covers 15 residues. Trimming cost V 7 bases and J 10 bases, with 26 bases left between them. CDR3 DNA sequence: TGTGCCAGCAAAGCCGCCACGGGGTCAGAAGTCCTCCAGTACTTC. Its protein is CASKAATGSEVLQYF.

Concerning this clone: This CDR3 is also generated by other DNA sequences in the sample. In DNA form, the CDR3 reads TGTGCCAGCCAGGGGCAGGGAATCGACTATGGCTACACCTTC. Amino acids: CASQGQGIDYGYTF. The chain recombines TRBV7-9 with TRBJ1-2, with D possibly TRBD1 on 6 matching bases. Germline CDR1 and CDR2: SEHNR and FQNEAQ (reference sequence). The CDR3 extends over 14 amino acids. Trimming took off 8 bases at V and 3 bases at J, with 16 bases between the two ends.

The chain couples TRBV7-2 to TRBJ2-5; D perhaps matches TRBD1 (6 bases). The CDR3 is 14 amino acids. V lost 6 bases to trimming and J lost 1 base, with 12 bases between them. CDR1 and CDR2 from the germline V gene are SGHTA and FQGNSA. CDR3: CASSFTGIQETQYF. The CDR3 DNA is TGTGCCAGCAGTTTTACAGGGATCCAAGAGACCCAGTACTTC. Full variable domain (remainder filled in from reference TRBV7-2 and TRBJ2-5): GAGVSQSPSNKVTEKGKDVELRCDPISGHTALYWYRQSLGQGLEFLIYFQGNSAPDKSGLPSDRFSAERTGGSVSTLTIQRTQQEDSAVYLCASSFTGIQETQYFGPGTRLLVL.

The V call is TRBV6-1, the J call TRBJ2-7; 8 nucleotides align to TRBD2. V shed 3 bases, J shed 3 bases, and the junction held 10 bases outside the gene matches. Germline lookup yields CDR1 MNHNS and CDR2 SASEGT. The CDR3 extends over 16 amino acids. CDR3 in DNA: TGTGCCAGCAGTGAGTGGGGGGGTAGCGGGATCTACGAGCAGTACTTC. It translates to CASSEWGGSGIYEQYF.

This clone was counted between two and nine times. The chain is built from TRBV28 and TRBJ2-7; D gene ambiguous. Trimming removed 5 bases from V and 0 bases from J, with 5 bases in between. Per germline, CDR1 MDHEN and CDR2 SYDVKM. The CDR3 length is 12 residues. This chain's CDR3 is CASSLISYEQYF. As DNA, the CDR3 is TGTGCCAGCAGTCTTATCTCCTACGAGCAGTACTTC.

The chain uses TRBV5-1 and TRBJ1-2; 12 bases match TRBD1. CDR3 size: 15 residues. V lost 4 bases, J lost 4 bases, and 5 bases stayed unmatched. Germline values: CDR1 SGHRS, CDR2 YFSETQ. CDR3 amino acids: CASSDGTGGTYGYTF. The CDR3, as DNA: TGCGCCAGCAGCGATGGGACAGGGGGCACCTATGGCTACACCTTC.

This chain connects TRBV11-2 to TRBJ1-1; 7 nucleotides line up with TRBD1. Per the germline V gene, CDR1 is SGHAT and CDR2 is FQNNGV. This CDR3 comprises 14 residues. J was trimmed by 3 bases and V by 3 bases; bases with no gene match: 4. This chain's CDR3 is CASSFQGGDTEAFF. CDR3 DNA: TGTGCCAGCAGCTTCCAGGGGGGAGACACTGAAGCTTTCTTT.

A few counts support this clone. The chain joins TRBV10-3 to TRBJ2-7; the match to TRBD2 covers 9 bases. CDR3 length: 14 amino acids. The V gene's germline CDR1 is ENHRY and CDR2 SYGVKD. V lost 4 bases to trimming and J lost 0 bases; unmatched junction nucleotides: 1. The CDR3, as DNA: TGTGCCATCAGTGGTAGCGGGGGCTCCTACGAGCAGTACTTC. Translated, it gives CAISGSGGSYEQYF.

This clone was seen more than once but under ten times. The rearrangement joins TRBV5-1 to TRBJ1-5, with D unresolved. The CDR3 length is 14 residues. Germline CDR1 is SGHRS and CDR2 is YFSETQ. With 5 bases removed from V and 6 bases from J, the gap between germline ends came to 15 bases. CDR3 DNA sequence: TGCGCCAGCAGGAAAGACGGGATAGGTCAGCCCCAGCATTTT. It translates to CASRKDGIGQPQHF.

The chain joins TRBV7-2 to TRBJ2-7; 10 nucleotides agree with TRBD2. The germline V gene encodes CDR1 SGHTA and CDR2 FQGNSA. CDR3 length: 14 residues. V lost 6 bases, J lost 3 bases, and 5 bases stayed unmatched. The CDR3 nucleotides read TGTGCCAGCAGTAAGACTAGCGGGTTCTACGAGCAGTACTTC. As protein: CASSKTSGFYEQYF.

This chain joins TRBV7-6 and TRBJ2-2; TRBD2 agrees at 11 bases. Germline V gives CDR1 SGHVS, CDR2 FNYEAQ. This CDR3 region has 18 residues. The junction had 7 bases not matched to a gene; V was cut back by 1 base and J by 3 bases. The CDR3 nucleotides are TGTGCCAGCAGCTTAGAACTAGCGGGAGTAATGCACACCGGGGAGCTGTTTTTT. Translation: CASSLELAGVMHTGELFF.

This chain connects TRBV15 to TRBJ2-2, with TRBD1 matching over 10 bases. J gave up 3 bases and V 5 bases, and 3 bases lay outside the gene matches. The CDR3 is 15 amino acids. In germline, CDR1 is LNHNV, CDR2 YYDKDF (reference sequence). For the CDR3, the DNA is TGTGCCACCAGCCCCGACAGGGGGCACACCGGGGAGCTGTTTTTT. Protein product: CATSPDRGHTGELFF.